The T cell receptor (beta chain) under discussion was sequenced for a study of T cells in Graves' hyperthyroidism and ophthalmopathy. General study findings and limits: Ophthalmopathy, which appeared later, was predicted by the model a median around 6.5 months before onset. Expanded thyroid clonotypes (above 0.001) were mostly also found in blood.

Those patients with uncontrolled infection, other autoimmune disease, pregnancy or lactation were excluded. Ten or more counts support this clonotype. Its antigen is currently unknown. This CDR3 contains 15 residues. Germline CDR1 MNHNS, CDR2 SASEGT. Trimming removed 5 bases at V and 6 bases at J, with 19 bases between. Regions amplified from RNA transcripts were the TCR beta CDR3 regions. The HTBI primer set drove a first-round RT-PCR of the TCR CDR3. TCRdb independently ran MiXCR on the multiplex PCR reads; one entry per CDR3 protein. The sample lists 300,000 to 450,000 distinct CDR3 sequences, about a fifth seen once, with 35% to 50% in the top ten.

The TCR originated in a man aged 18 to 35 with Graves' ophthalmopathy. The chain recombines TRBV6-1 with TRBJ1-2; possible D gene TRBD1, 5 bases. The specimen was blood. In nucleotides, the CDR3 is TGTGCCAGCAGTACTCCCCTCCGGGGCGGGAATGGCTACACCTTC. Encoded protein: CASSTPLRGGNGYTF.